Below, 24 T cell receptor beta chains from the same sample are listed, as sequenced in a study of blood T cell repertoires in COVID-19. Assay: immunoSEQ multiplex PCR; the TCRdb copy retains only in-frame clones and omits some. The data show 75,000 to 95,000 clones, roughly 90% seen once. The sample was peripheral blood. Receptor source: a man between 60 and 70 years old with acute or convalescent COVID-19.

The chain joins TRBV5-1 to TRBJ2-3, with 9 nucleotides matching TRBD1. The germline CDR1 and CDR2 sequences are SGHRS and YFSETQ. This CDR3 spans 14 amino acids. V lost 1 base to trimming and J lost 4 bases; unmatched junction nucleotides: 1. This chain's CDR3 is CASSLTGGSDTQYF. The CDR3 DNA reads TGCGCCAGCAGCTTGACAGGGGGCTCAGATACGCAGTATTTT.

The rearrangement uses TRBV7-2 and TRBJ2-2; a weak D match, TRBD2 (7 bases). Trimming took off 0 bases at V and 4 bases at J, with 9 bases between the two ends. Germline V gene lookup returns CDR1 SGHTA and CDR2 FQGNSA. CDR3 length: 15 amino acids. This CDR3 reads CASSLAGGGTGELFF. The CDR3 DNA reads TGTGCCAGCAGCTTAGCGGGAGGGGGCACCGGGGAGCTGTTTTTT.

This sequence joins TRBV6-5 and TRBJ2-4; D is unclear. V was shortened by 5 bases and J by 0 bases, with 11 bases between the two germline ends. CDR1 and CDR2 from the germline V gene are MNHEY and SVGAGI. The CDR3 is 15 amino acids. CDR3 protein: CASSTPSVAKNIQYF. The CDR3 nucleotides are TGTGCCAGCAGTACGCCCTCAGTAGCCAAAAACATTCAGTACTTC.

V is TRBV4-1 and J is TRBJ2-1, with D possibly TRBD1 on 6 matching bases. This CDR3 region has 15 residues. Trimming pared 3 bases from V and 3 bases from J, leaving 12 bases between. Germline V lookup: CDR1 MGHRA, CDR2 YSYEKL. The CDR3 region has the DNA TGCGCCAGCAGCCATGAACAGGGTGGCTACAATGAGCAGTTCTTC. This gives the protein CASSHEQGGYNEQFF.

The V call is TRBV5-5, the J call TRBJ1-6; 7 nucleotides match TRBD1. The ends lost 4 bases at V and 7 bases at J; junction bases unmatched: 5. The CDR3 runs 14 residues. Germline lookup yields CDR1 SGHKS and CDR2 YYEKEE (reference sequence). CDR3 bases: TGTGCCAGCAGCCCGGGGGACAGAAATTCACCCCTCCACTTT. Its protein is CASSPGDRNSPLHF.

J is TRBJ1-6 and V is TRBV27; D perhaps matches TRBD1 (6 bases). Trimming removed 2 bases from V and 10 bases from J, with 15 bases in between. There are 15 residues in the CDR3. Germline V gene lookup returns CDR1 MNHEY and CDR2 SMNVEV (reference sequence). This chain's CDR3 is CASSLGQGNTSPLHF. CDR3 nucleotides: TGTGCCAGCAGTTTAGGGCAGGGGAATACCTCACCCCTCCACTTT.

This clone was found a few times. The chain recombines TRBV5-6 with TRBJ1-2, with D maybe TRBD1 (5 bases). Germline-derived CDR1 and CDR2 are SGHDT and YYEEEE. V lost 1 base and J 8 bases, leaving 15 bases between the germline ends. This CDR3 spans 14 amino acids. CDR3 region: CASSLSARVEGYTF. CDR3 nucleotides: TGTGCCAGCAGCTTGTCGGCCAGGGTGGAGGGCTACACCTTC.

This clone has just one count. The chain employs TRBV28 and TRBJ1-5; 7 bases agree with TRBD1. Germline V CDR1 and CDR2: MDHEN, SYDVKM. The V gene end was trimmed by 2 bases and the J gene end by 0 bases; junction bases not matched to a gene: 10. This CDR3 region has 18 residues. CDR3 DNA sequence: TGTGCCAGCAGTTTAGGCTTACTAGGGACAGATAGCAATCAGCCCCAGCATTTT. The encoded protein is CASSLGLLGTDSNQPQHF.

The V gene is TRBV2, the J gene TRBJ1-5, with 7 bases aligning to TRBD1. This CDR3 is built from 14 residues. Germline CDR1 reads SNHLY; CDR2 reads FYNNEI. V gave up 4 bases and J gave up 7 bases; unmatched junction bases: 7. CDR3 DNA sequence: TGTGCCAGCAGTGCGGGAGGGGGCCTCCAGCCCCAGCATTTT. This codes for CASSAGGGLQPQHF.

J is TRBJ2-2 and V is TRBV28, with D maybe TRBD1 (6 bases). This CDR3 region has 14 residues. V was pared by 7 bases and J by 1 base, with 10 bases between. From germline, CDR1 is MDHEN and CDR2 SYDVKM. CDR3 amino acids: CASIGGMNTGELFF. The CDR3 DNA is TGTGCCAGCATAGGGGGAATGAACACCGGGGAGCTGTTTTTT.

The rearrangement joins TRBV2 to TRBJ2-1; 8 bases line up with TRBD1. CDR3 length: 15 residues. V shed 6 bases and J 3 bases; nucleotides not matched to a gene: 7. Germline V gene sequence: CDR1 SNHLY, CDR2 FYNNEI. CDR3 region: CASRDRTGYYNEQFF. In nucleotides, the CDR3 is TGTGCCAGCAGGGACAGGACAGGGTACTACAATGAGCAGTTCTTC.

This clone was counted once. The chain uses TRBV5-8 and TRBJ2-2, with 10 bases identical to TRBD2. CDR1 is SGHTS and CDR2 is YDEGEE in the germline V gene. V shed 1 base, J shed 7 bases, and the junction held 7 bases outside the gene matches. The CDR3 has 16 amino acids. CDR3 in DNA: TGTGCCAGCAGCTTGCCTCTAGCGGGAGTGTACGGGGAGCTGTTTTTT. The encoded protein is CASSLPLAGVYGELFF.

The chain is built from TRBV6-5 and TRBJ1-2; perhaps TRBD1 as D (5 bases). This CDR3 spans 13 amino acids. Trimming stripped 6 bases from V and 6 bases from J, with 14 bases between. In germline, CDR1 is MNHEY, CDR2 SVGAGI. The CDR3 nucleotides read TGTGCCAGCAGGGCACCGGAGGGGAATGGCTACACCTTC. Its translation: CASRAPEGNGYTF.

The rearrangement uses TRBV5-4 and TRBJ2-2; 12 bases agree with TRBD2. CDR1 is SGHNT and CDR2 is YYREEE in the germline V gene (reference sequence). Unmatched junction bases numbered 10, after V lost 4 bases and J lost 6 bases. This CDR3 is 17 amino acids long. This CDR3 is CASSPPLAGGPSGELFF. In nucleotides, the CDR3 is TGTGCCAGCAGCCCACCTCTAGCGGGAGGGCCGTCCGGGGAGCTGTTTTTT.

The rearrangement joins TRBV29-1 to TRBJ2-4; D is unclear. This CDR3 has 12 residues. Trimming pared 2 bases from V and 4 bases from J, leaving 6 bases between. Looked up from germline, CDR1 is SQVTM and CDR2 is ANQGSEA. Written as DNA, the CDR3 is TGCAGCGTTGAATCGTATAAAAACATTCAGTACTTC. Translating gives CSVESYKNIQYF.

The chain has TRBV19 and TRBJ1-2; D is unclear. V lost 1 base and J 6 bases, leaving 12 bases between the germline ends. This CDR3 is 14 amino acids long. CDR1 is LNHDA, CDR2 SQIVND, per germline (reference sequence). The CDR3 coding sequence is TGTGCCAGTAGTATAGTAACGGGTATGAATGGCTACACCTTC. This codes for CASSIVTGMNGYTF.

The chain links TRBV19 to TRBJ2-1; D might be TRBD2 (6 bases). The CDR3 loop spans 14 amino acids. Germline V lookup: CDR1 LNHDA, CDR2 SQIVND (reference sequence). The germline V and J ends were trimmed by 3 bases and 0 bases, with 6 bases remaining between them. Here the CDR3 reads CASSIGSSYNEQFF. CDR3 coding DNA: TGTGCCAGTAGTATCGGGAGCTCCTACAATGAGCAGTTCTTC.

The chain links TRBV20-1 to TRBJ2-1; 13 positions match TRBD2. Trimming cost V 3 bases and J 1 base; bases outside gene matches: 15. The V gene's germline CDR1 is DFQATT and CDR2 SNEGSKA (reference sequence). The CDR3 length is 20 residues. As DNA, the CDR3 is TGCAGTGCTAGTCTAGGGGATCAGACTAGCGGGAGGAGTTCCTACAATGAGCAGTTCTTC. Translated, it gives CSASLGDQTSGRSSYNEQFF.

The chain combines TRBV19 with TRBJ2-7, with TRBD2 matching 7 bases. The germline V gene has CDR1 LNHDA and CDR2 SQIVND (reference sequence). The CDR3 is 12 amino acids. The V gene end was trimmed by 4 bases and the J gene end by 5 bases; junction bases not matched to a gene: 2. The CDR3 protein is CASSTSGDEQYF. The CDR3 bases are TGTGCCAGTAGTACTAGCGGAGACGAGCAGTACTTC.

This chain uses TRBV29-1 with TRBJ1-1; D remains ambiguous. In germline, CDR1 is SQVTM, CDR2 ANQGSEA. Between the trimmed V and J ends, which lost 4 bases and 3 bases, there was a span of 15 bases. The CDR3 covers 14 residues. The CDR3 region is CSVGRPGDYTEAFF. CDR3 nucleotide sequence: TGCAGCGTTGGTCGACCGGGAGATTACACTGAAGCTTTCTTT.

The chain uses TRBV2 and TRBJ1-3; no reliable D call. Germline lookup yields CDR1 SNHLY and CDR2 FYNNEI. CDR3 length: 13 residues. V was clipped by 9 bases and J by 4 bases, with 13 bases between them. The CDR3 here is CASNEGRGNTIYF. As DNA, the CDR3 is TGTGCCAGTAACGAGGGCCGCGGAAACACCATATATTTT. Filled out from reference TRBV2 and TRBJ1-3, the complete variable domain reads EPEVTQTPSHQVTQMGQEVILRCVPISNHLYFYWYRQILGQKVEFLVSFYNNEISEKSEIFDDQFSVERPDGSNFTLKIRSTKLEDSAMYFCASNEGRGNTIYFGEGSWLTVV.

The chain links TRBV19 to TRBJ2-3; perhaps TRBD2 as D (5 bases). Germline CDR1 reads LNHDA; CDR2 reads SQIVND (reference sequence). The CDR3 has 13 amino acids. With 3 bases removed from V and 4 bases from J, the gap between germline ends came to 8 bases. The CDR3 here is CASSMRVPDTQYF. The CDR3 DNA sequence: TGTGCCAGTAGTATGAGGGTTCCAGATACGCAGTATTTT.

The chain joins TRBV9 to TRBJ2-3; weak D call: TRBD1 (5 bases). Germline CDR1 is SGDLS and CDR2 is YYNGEE. With 0 bases removed from V and 4 bases from J, the gap between germline ends came to 6 bases. This CDR3 is built from 13 residues. CDR3 nucleotides: TGTGCCAGCAGCGTAGAAGGGGCAGATACGCAGTATTTT. Residues: CASSVEGADTQYF. Together with reference TRBV9 and TRBJ2-3, the CDR3 gives the full variable domain: DSGVTQTPKHLITATGQRVTLRCSPRSGDLSVYWYQQSLDQGLQFLIQYYNGEERAKGNILERFSAQQFPDLHSELNLSSLELGDSALYFCASSVEGADTQYFGPGTRLTVL.

This clone appeared a single time. The CDR3 here is CASSLNKAGGSYGYTF. CDR3 DNA sequence: TGTGCCAGCAGTCTCAACAAAGCGGGAGGAAGCTATGGCTACACCTTC. The chain couples TRBV28 to TRBJ1-2; D is undetermined. Trimming removed 5 bases at V and 4 bases at J, with 20 bases between. CDR1 MDHEN and CDR2 SYDVKM come from the germline V gene. The length of the CDR3 is 16 residues.